Below, one T cell receptor (beta chain) is given with its context. Its specificity is unknown. The sample is drawn from a study of cytomegalovirus exposure and HLA in healthy donors. Profiling relied on immunoSEQ multiplex PCR, and the TCRdb table lists in-frame clones only, not all of them. Here the sample spans approximately 200,000 clones, 70% to 85% being singletons. J was trimmed by 4 bases and V by 10 bases; bases with no gene match: 13. This CDR3 has 16 amino acids. CDR1 and CDR2 from the germline V gene are SGHTS and YDEGEE. Study-wide results and caveats: There were some public TCRs occurring in many donors, but most TCR sequences were rare. The study designated 150 or so TCR beta chains cytomegalovirus-associated. Researchers reported that a few CMV-associated chains were confirmed in vitro as CMV antigen-specific. In the 95 to 150 validation repertoires, a later analysis found that first-cohort TCR clusters tended to co-occur.

This TCR was sampled from a woman under 40 in good health and CMV-seropositive. The genes are TRBV5-8 and TRBJ2-2; 10 bases map to TRBD1. The sequencing input was PBMCs. CDR3 in amino acids: CAGGGTGAYSTGELFF. The CDR3 coding sequence is TGTGCCGGTGGAGGGACAGGGGCTTACTCCACCGGGGAGCTGTTTTTT.